Below are 15 T cell receptor beta chains sequenced from a single sample in a study of shared clonotypes between healthy human individuals. Naive-designated CD8 cells lacked CD45RO, were positively enriched for CCR7, and omitted terminally differentiated effector memory CD45RA+ cells. Libraries were prepared by immunoSEQ multiplex PCR; TCRdb keeps only in-frame clonotypes and omits some of them. The sample lists over 2 million clones; approximately 94% were seen once. The sequenced material came from naive CD8+ T cells sorted from blood. All receptors derive from a man aged 18 to 30 in good health.

The chain recombines TRBV14 with TRBJ1-1; D not resolved. CDR1 and CDR2 from the germline V gene are SGHDN and FVKESK. The CDR3 runs to 13 residues. V lost 4 bases to trimming and J lost 0 bases, with 6 bases between them. CDR3 sequence reads: CASSPLMNTEAFF. DNA for the CDR3: TGTGCCAGCAGCCCCCTCATGAACACTGAAGCTTTCTTT.

The genes are TRBV25-1 and TRBJ2-3, with D possibly called TRBD1 or TRBD2 (6 bases each). Germline loops: CDR1 MGHDK, CDR2 SYGVNS. The CDR3 is made up of 15 amino acids. Trimming removed 1 base at V and 2 bases at J, with 10 bases between. The CDR3, as DNA: TGTGCCAGCAGTGAATGGGGGGCCCCCACAGATACGCAGTATTTT. It yields the protein CASSEWGAPTDTQYF.

The chain couples TRBV28 to TRBJ2-5; TRBD2 aligns across 10 bases. Germline V gene data show CDR1 as MDHEN and CDR2 as SYDVKM. The CDR3 consists of 18 residues. J was trimmed by 1 base and V by 8 bases; bases with no gene match: 16. For the CDR3, the DNA is TGTGCCAGCGAAATCCGTCATGGGGCTAGCGGGGGCCAAGAGACCCAGTACTTC. It yields the protein CASEIRHGASGGQETQYF.

The gene calls are TRBV27 and TRBJ2-1; a possible D gene is TRBD1 (6 bases). Germline CDR1 is MNHEY and CDR2 is SMNVEV (reference sequence). V gave up 6 bases and J gave up 7 bases, with 19 bases separating them. The CDR3 runs to 15 residues. The CDR3 coding sequence is TGTGCCAGCAGAAGGGGGACCACCGGCCAAAATGAGCAGTTCTTC. Translating it yields CASRRGTTGQNEQFF.

The J gene is TRBJ2-7, the V gene TRBV19, with unresolved D. V was pared by 10 bases and J by 2 bases, with 9 bases between. The CDR3 contains 11 residues. CDR1 is LNHDA and CDR2 is SQIVND in the germline V gene (reference sequence). This CDR3 reads CATRHTYEQYF. DNA of the CDR3: TGTGCCACCCGACATACCTACGAGCAGTACTTC.

The gene calls are TRBV6-5 and TRBJ2-7; the match to TRBD1 covers 7 bases. V lost 6 bases to trimming and J lost 2 bases; unmatched junction nucleotides: 4. Germline CDR1 and CDR2: MNHEY and SVGAGI. The length of the CDR3 is 13 residues. The CDR3 reads CASRVGQTYEQYF. As DNA, the CDR3 is TGTGCCAGCAGGGTGGGACAGACCTACGAGCAGTACTTC.

The rearrangement links TRBV2 to TRBJ1-4, with D possibly matching TRBD1 (6 bases). V lost 2 bases to trimming and J lost 10 bases, with 11 bases between them. This CDR3 region has 13 residues. The V gene's germline CDR1 is SNHLY and CDR2 FYNNEI. DNA for the CDR3: TGTGCCAGCAGTGAACAGGGGCCGTTAAAACTGTTTTTT. It translates to CASSEQGPLKLFF.

The chain uses TRBV7-3 and TRBJ2-2; D gene ambiguous. The CDR3 runs to 16 residues. Germline loops: CDR1 SGHTA, CDR2 FQGTGA. V was clipped by 5 bases and J by 3 bases, with 16 bases between them. CDR3 nucleotide sequence: TGTGCCAGCAGCCTAAGGGCCCAGGCGGACACCGGGGAGCTGTTTTTT. Residues: CASSLRAQADTGELFF.

V usage is TRBV28 and J usage is TRBJ2-5; 7 nucleotides match TRBD2. Trimming took 4 bases from V and 9 from J; bases not matched to a gene: 5. Germline V gene sequence: CDR1 MDHEN, CDR2 SYDVKM. This CDR3 contains 12 residues. The chain's CDR3 is CASSYGGMAQYF. DNA of the CDR3: TGTGCCAGCAGTTACGGGGGGATGGCCCAGTACTTC.

The chain recombines TRBV6-6 with TRBJ2-1; 7 nucleotides line up with TRBD2. V trimming: 0 bases; J trimming: 8 bases; junction bases outside the gene matches: 7. The V gene's germline CDR1 is MNHNY and CDR2 SVGAGI (reference sequence). The CDR3 covers 15 residues. This chain's CDR3 is CASSYSGLVNDEQFF. The DNA of the CDR3 is TGTGCCAGCAGTTACTCCGGACTAGTAAACGATGAGCAGTTCTTC.

As concerns this clone: Other DNA sequences in the sample encode the same CDR3. The rearrangement uses TRBV27 and TRBJ2-7; D is uncertain. The germline V and J ends were trimmed by 0 bases and 0 bases, with 9 bases remaining between them. CDR1 is MNHEY, CDR2 SMNVEV, per germline (reference sequence). CDR3 length: 15 amino acids. In DNA, the CDR3 is TGTGCCAGCAGTTTATCCGCAGGCCTCTCCTACGAGCAGTACTTC. Protein product: CASSLSAGLSYEQYF.

The V gene is TRBV2, the J gene TRBJ2-5, with a possible D match to TRBD1 (7 bases). Trimming removed 3 bases at V and 5 bases at J, with 22 bases between. The germline CDR1 and CDR2 sequences are SNHLY and FYNNEI. The CDR3 totals 17 residues. The DNA of the CDR3 is TGTGCCAGCAGTGACCCCGCCGAGGCAGGGGGACTGGAGACCCAGTACTTC. This encodes CASSDPAEAGGLETQYF.

V is TRBV4-1 and J is TRBJ2-1, with 12 bases aligning to TRBD2. Germline V gene sequence: CDR1 MGHRA, CDR2 YSYEKL. V was clipped by 1 base and J by 9 bases; unmatched bases: 4. The CDR3 extends over 15 amino acids. The CDR3 DNA sequence: TGCGCCAGCAGCCAAGGACTAGCGGGAGCGTTTGAGCAGTTCTTC. This translates into CASSQGLAGAFEQFF.

This clone was observed a single time. A clone one base away is much larger, so this may be a read error. V and J are TRBV30 and TRBJ1-1; TRBD1 aligns across 7 bases. Germline lookup yields CDR1 GTSNPN and CDR2 SVGIG (reference sequence). CDR3 size: 14 residues. Here the CDR3 reads CAWNRGTANTEASF. CDR3 coding DNA: TGTGCCTGGAATCGGGGGACAGCTAACACTGAAGCTTCCTTT.

This sequence joins TRBV6-5 and TRBJ2-7; possibly TRBD1 or TRBD2 for D (7 bases each). The V and J ends lost 2 bases and 4 bases respectively, with 15 bases between them. The CDR3 runs 15 residues. CDR1 is MNHEY and CDR2 is SVGAGI in the germline V gene. The chain's CDR3 is CASSYGQGGLYEQYF. The CDR3 nucleotides are TGTGCCAGCAGTTACGGGCAGGGGGGGCTGTACGAGCAGTACTTC.